These T cell receptor beta chains were read from a single sample in a study of blood T cell repertoires in COVID-19. Using immunoSEQ multiplex PCR, the repertoire was profiled, and TCRdb retains in-frame clones only, with some absent. The table shows about 89,000 clones, with over 70% occurring only once. Sequences were obtained from peripheral blood. The origin of the receptors is a woman of 80 years or more with acute or convalescent COVID-19. Each CDR3 is given with its conserved first and last residue. Fields, in order: V gene, D gene, clone size, J gene, CDR3 protein, CDR3 DNA. D genes are given only for firm matches. Some rows mark clone size as missing; the rest say once, few, many or name a class of expanded clone.

v_call: TRBV18; d_call: NA; clone_size: NA; j_call: TRBJ2-2; cdr3_aa: CASSSGTSNTGELFF; cdr3_nt: TGTGCCAGCTCTTCCGGGACATCCAACACCGGGGAGCTGTTTTTT
v_call: TRBV28; d_call: TRBD2; clone_size: NA; j_call: TRBJ2-3; cdr3_aa: CASSATTSGAPDTQYF; cdr3_nt: TGTGCCAGCAGTGCGACGACTAGCGGGGCGCCAGATACGCAGTATTTT
v_call: TRBV18; d_call: NA; clone_size: NA; j_call: TRBJ2-1; cdr3_aa: CASSPDTEQFF; cdr3_nt: TGTGCCAGCTCACCCGACACCGAGCAGTTCTTC
v_call: TRBV19; d_call: NA; clone_size: once; j_call: TRBJ1-5; cdr3_aa: CASSTRQDNQPQHF; cdr3_nt: TGTGCCAGTAGTACCCGACAGGACAATCAGCCCCAGCATTTT
v_call: TRBV30; d_call: TRBD2; clone_size: NA; j_call: TRBJ2-3; cdr3_aa: CAWSVVAGADTQYF; cdr3_nt: TGTGCCTGGAGTGTAGTTGCGGGGGCAGATACGCAGTATTTT
v_call: TRBV2; d_call: TRBD2; clone_size: NA; j_call: TRBJ2-5; cdr3_aa: CASRRGGSQETQYF; cdr3_nt: TGTGCCAGCAGGCGCGGGGGATCCCAAGAGACCCAGTACTTC
v_call: TRBV28; d_call: NA; clone_size: NA; j_call: TRBJ1-4; cdr3_aa: CASSETGGRNEKLFF; cdr3_nt: TGTGCCAGCAGCGAAACAGGTGGTAGGAATGAAAAACTGTTTTTT
v_call: TRBV6-2/TRBV6-3; d_call: TRBD1; clone_size: once; j_call: TRBJ1-3; cdr3_aa: CASRPRTGNTIYF; cdr3_nt: TGTGCCAGCAGGCCTCGGACAGGGAACACCATATATTTT
v_call: TRBV6-5; d_call: NA; clone_size: NA; j_call: TRBJ2-1; cdr3_aa: CASRPWALLNNEQFF; cdr3_nt: TGTGCCAGCAGGCCCTGGGCCCTGTTGAACAATGAGCAGTTCTTC
v_call: TRBV5-1; d_call: NA; clone_size: NA; j_call: TRBJ2-7; cdr3_aa: CASSLLAFGYEQYF; cdr3_nt: TGCGCCAGCAGCTTGTTAGCATTTGGCTACGAGCAGTACTTC
v_call: TRBV19; d_call: TRBD1; clone_size: many; j_call: TRBJ2-4; cdr3_aa: CASSIVGTGGSKDIQYF; cdr3_nt: TGTGCCAGTAGTATAGTTGGGACAGGGGGTTCTAAGGACATTCAGTACTTC
v_call: TRBV5-1; d_call: TRBD1; clone_size: NA; j_call: TRBJ2-1; cdr3_aa: CASSEDRGNNEQFF; cdr3_nt: TGCGCCAGCAGCGAGGACAGGGGTAATAATGAGCAGTTCTTC
v_call: TRBV3-1/TRBV3-2; d_call: NA; clone_size: NA; j_call: TRBJ2-2; cdr3_aa: CASSQPTPTGTGELFF; cdr3_nt: TGTGCCAGCAGCCAACCAACACCCACAGGGACCGGGGAGCTGTTTTTT
v_call: TRBV7-2; d_call: TRBD1; clone_size: NA; j_call: TRBJ2-5; cdr3_aa: CASSSTGGATSQYF; cdr3_nt: TGTGCCAGCAGCTCCACAGGGGGCGCAACGTCGCAGTACTTC
v_call: TRBV7-2; d_call: NA; clone_size: NA; j_call: TRBJ2-5; cdr3_aa: CASSPNPGQGTQYF; cdr3_nt: TGTGCCAGCAGCCCAAATCCTGGGCAGGGAACCCAGTACTTC
v_call: TRBV27; d_call: NA; clone_size: few; j_call: TRBJ1-6; cdr3_aa: CASSVNRQANSPLHF; cdr3_nt: TGTGCCAGCAGTGTAAACCGACAGGCGAATTCACCCCTCCACTTT
v_call: TRBV4-2; d_call: TRBD2; clone_size: NA; j_call: TRBJ2-3; cdr3_aa: CASSQEASGTTDTQYF; cdr3_nt: TGTGCCAGCAGCCAAGAGGCTAGCGGGACCACAGATACGCAGTATTTT
v_call: TRBV27; d_call: NA; clone_size: NA; j_call: TRBJ1-6; cdr3_aa: CASSPREPRGPYNSPLHF; cdr3_nt: TGTGCCAGCAGTCCCCGGGAGCCTAGGGGACCATATAATTCACCCCTCCACTTT
v_call: TRBV20-1; d_call: NA; clone_size: once; j_call: TRBJ1-2; cdr3_aa: CSAWARGYTF; cdr3_nt: TGCAGTGCTTGGGCCCGCGGCTACACCTTC
v_call: TRBV11-2; d_call: NA; clone_size: once; j_call: TRBJ2-1; cdr3_aa: CASRSGQSYNEQFF; cdr3_nt: TGTGCCAGCAGGTCGGGACAATCCTACAATGAGCAGTTCTTC
v_call: TRBV7-9; d_call: NA; clone_size: NA; j_call: TRBJ2-4; cdr3_aa: CASSFTGNIQYF; cdr3_nt: TGTGCCAGCAGCTTTACAGGGAACATTCAGTACTTC
v_call: TRBV14; d_call: NA; clone_size: NA; j_call: TRBJ1-2; cdr3_aa: CASSQGPSIIYGYTF; cdr3_nt: TGTGCCAGCAGCCAAGGTCCGAGTATCATCTATGGCTACACCTTC
v_call: TRBV5-6; d_call: TRBD2; clone_size: NA; j_call: TRBJ2-1; cdr3_aa: CASSVLRGRAGEQFF; cdr3_nt: TGTGCCAGCAGCGTCTTACGGGGGAGGGCGGGTGAGCAGTTCTTC
v_call: TRBV6-6; d_call: TRBD1; clone_size: NA; j_call: TRBJ1-3; cdr3_aa: CATWDRGLSGNTIYF; cdr3_nt: TGTGCCACCTGGGACAGGGGACTTTCCGGAAACACCATATATTTT
v_call: TRBV18; d_call: NA; clone_size: NA; j_call: TRBJ1-2; cdr3_aa: CASSAAGANYGYTF; cdr3_nt: TGTGCCAGCTCCGCCGCAGGGGCTAACTATGGCTACACCTTC
v_call: TRBV3-1/TRBV3-2; d_call: NA; clone_size: NA; j_call: TRBJ1-2; cdr3_aa: CASSQGTGYGYTF; cdr3_nt: TGTGCCAGCAGCCAGGGAACGGGGTATGGCTACACCTTC
v_call: TRBV4-3; d_call: NA; clone_size: NA; j_call: TRBJ2-3; cdr3_aa: CASSQELALNTDTQYF; cdr3_nt: TGCGCCAGCAGCCAAGAGTTAGCACTAAACACAGATACGCAGTATTTT
v_call: TRBV6-2/TRBV6-3; d_call: TRBD1; clone_size: NA; j_call: TRBJ2-2; cdr3_aa: CASSGDRGDTGELFF; cdr3_nt: TGTGCCAGCAGTGGGGACAGGGGGGACACCGGGGAGCTGTTTTTT
v_call: TRBV28; d_call: TRBD1; clone_size: once; j_call: TRBJ2-3; cdr3_aa: CASSTRQGITDTQYF; cdr3_nt: TGTGCCAGCAGTACCAGACAGGGAATCACAGATACGCAGTATTTT
v_call: TRBV19; d_call: TRBD2; clone_size: NA; j_call: TRBJ2-3; cdr3_aa: CASSNSGGAYTQYF; cdr3_nt: TGTGCCAGTAGTAATAGCGGGGGGGCCTATACGCAGTATTTT
v_call: TRBV7-2; d_call: NA; clone_size: once; j_call: TRBJ1-5; cdr3_aa: CASSLGVDSNQPQHF; cdr3_nt: TGTGCCAGCAGCTTAGGAGTTGATAGCAATCAGCCCCAGCATTTT
v_call: TRBV12-3/TRBV12-4; d_call: NA; clone_size: NA; j_call: TRBJ1-4; cdr3_aa: CASSSGTGEKLFF; cdr3_nt: TGTGCCAGCAGTTCCGGCACCGGGGAAAAACTGTTTTTT
v_call: TRBV9; d_call: NA; clone_size: NA; j_call: TRBJ1-6; cdr3_aa: CASSLGEVRNNSPLHF; cdr3_nt: TGTGCCAGCAGCTTAGGGGAGGTCAGGAATAATTCACCCCTCCACTTT
v_call: TRBV30; d_call: NA; clone_size: once; j_call: TRBJ1-6; cdr3_aa: CAWSVQGKSPLHF; cdr3_nt: TGTGCCTGGAGTGTGCAGGGAAAGTCACCCCTCCACTTT
v_call: TRBV5-4; d_call: TRBD1; clone_size: NA; j_call: TRBJ2-5; cdr3_aa: CASSLRQGAETQYF; cdr3_nt: TGTGCCAGCAGCTTGCGGCAGGGGGCCGAGACCCAGTACTTC
v_call: TRBV18; d_call: TRBD1; clone_size: few; j_call: TRBJ1-4; cdr3_aa: CASSLGTGNEKLFF; cdr3_nt: TGTGCCAGCTCACTGGGGACAGGCAATGAAAAACTGTTTTTT
v_call: TRBV6-1; d_call: TRBD1; clone_size: NA; j_call: TRBJ2-5; cdr3_aa: CASSESLGTGVKTQYF; cdr3_nt: TGTGCCAGCAGTGAGAGCCTAGGAACAGGGGTAAAGACCCAGTACTTC